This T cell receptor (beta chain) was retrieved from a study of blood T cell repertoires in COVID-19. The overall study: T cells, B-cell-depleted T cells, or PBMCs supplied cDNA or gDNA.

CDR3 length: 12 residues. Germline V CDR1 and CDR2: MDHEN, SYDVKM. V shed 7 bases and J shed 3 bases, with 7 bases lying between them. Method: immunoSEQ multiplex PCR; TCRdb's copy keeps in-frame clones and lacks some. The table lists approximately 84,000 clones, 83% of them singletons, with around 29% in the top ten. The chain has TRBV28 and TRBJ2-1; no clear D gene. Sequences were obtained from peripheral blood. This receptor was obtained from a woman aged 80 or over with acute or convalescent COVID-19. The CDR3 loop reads CASMSLYNEQFF. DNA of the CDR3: TGTGCCAGCATGAGCCTCTACAATGAGCAGTTCTTC.